These 11 T cell receptor beta chains were sequenced from one sample in a study of T cells and Merkel cell carcinoma outcomes. Sequenced by immunoSEQ multiplex PCR; TCRdb stores in-frame clones only, minus some. The sample records around 2,800 clones, over 75% being singletons. The source material was tumor tissue from Merkel cell carcinoma. These receptor sequences come from a human donor with Merkel cell carcinoma.

This sequence joins TRBV9 and TRBJ2-3; D perhaps matches TRBD1 (6 bases). CDR1 is SGDLS and CDR2 is YYNGEE in the germline V gene. This CDR3 comprises 15 residues. The V gene lost 0 bases and the J gene lost 5 bases, with 13 bases spanning the gap. For the CDR3, the DNA is TGTGCCAGCAGCGTAGCTCCAGGGGAAGGAGATACGCAGTATTTT. Translation: CASSVAPGEGDTQYF. The full variable domain, completed using reference TRBV9 and TRBJ2-3, is DSGVTQTPKHLITATGQRVTLRCSPRSGDLSVYWYQQSLDQGLQFLIQYYNGEERAKGNILERFSAQQFPDLHSELNLSSLELGDSALYFCASSVAPGEGDTQYFGPGTRLTVL.

The chain combines TRBV7-6 with TRBJ1-4, with 11 positions matching TRBD1. The CDR3 is made up of 15 amino acids. The trim removed 8 bases at V and 7 bases at J, leaving 9 bases unmatched. Germline V gives CDR1 SGHVS, CDR2 FNYEAQ. CDR3 sequence: CASRRDGTGGEKLFF. CDR3 nucleotides: TGTGCCAGCCGTAGGGACGGGACAGGGGGTGAAAAACTGTTTTTT.

The chain combines TRBV5-1 with TRBJ2-1; no clear D. The germline V and J ends were trimmed by 1 base and 8 bases, with 10 bases remaining between them. CDR3 size: 13 residues. Looked up from germline, CDR1 is SGHRS and CDR2 is YFSETQ. CDR3 loop: CASSLRTSDEQFF. The CDR3 coding sequence is TGCGCCAGCAGCTTGCGAACGTCGGATGAGCAGTTCTTC.

Remarks on this clone: A read error may account for a junction end that differs from germline. The chain carries TRBV20-1 and TRBJ1-2, with D maybe TRBD1 (6 bases). The CDR3 contains 10 residues. Germline V lookup: CDR1 DFQATT, CDR2 SNEGSKA (reference sequence). The CDR3 loop is CSARDRDIVF. The CDR3 DNA is TGCAGTGCTAGAGACCGGGACATAGTTTTC.

The J gene is TRBJ1-2, the V gene TRBV29-1; D is possibly TRBD1 (5 bases). The CDR3 is 10 amino acids. V lost 7 bases to trimming and J lost 8 bases, with 11 bases between them. Per germline, CDR1 SQVTM and CDR2 ANQGSEA. Here the CDR3 reads CSAGEDGYTF. The CDR3 coding sequence is TGCAGCGCGGGGGAGGACGGCTACACCTTC.

The J gene is TRBJ1-1, the V gene TRBV9; D gene unclear. Trimming took 3 bases from V and 0 from J, leaving 6 bases between them. Looked up from germline, CDR1 is SGDLS and CDR2 is YYNGEE. The CDR3 runs to 13 residues. The CDR3 loop reads CASSASMNTEAFF. Here the CDR3 DNA reads TGTGCCAGCAGCGCCTCTATGAACACTGAAGCTTTCTTT.

The genes are TRBV15 and TRBJ1-2; no reliable D call. The CDR3 length is 12 residues. Trimming removed 1 base at V and 7 bases at J, with 7 bases between. Germline V CDR1 and CDR2: LNHNV, YYDKDF (reference sequence). In nucleotides, the CDR3 is TGTGCCACCAGCAGAGGGGTTTTTGGCTACACCTTC. It is translated as CATSRGVFGYTF.

Only a few counts were recorded for this clone. The rearrangement uses TRBV4-2 and TRBJ1-5; no clear D gene. In germline, CDR1 is LGHNA, CDR2 YNFKEQ. This CDR3 contains 16 residues. The V end lost 4 bases, the J end lost 4 bases, and 17 bases lay between the germline ends. CDR3 protein: CASSLASAISNQPQHF. The CDR3 nucleotides read TGTGCCAGCAGCCTAGCCTCCGCAATCAGTAATCAGCCCCAGCATTTT.

The J gene is TRBJ1-1, the V gene TRBV5-5; D not certain. V was trimmed by 0 bases and J by 10 bases, leaving 16 bases between them. In germline, CDR1 is SGHKS, CDR2 YYEKEE (reference sequence). This CDR3 comprises 14 residues. The chain's CDR3 is CASSLEGGFVLAFF. Here the CDR3 DNA reads TGTGCCAGCAGCTTGGAGGGAGGATTCGTCTTAGCTTTCTTT.

This sequence joins TRBV19 and TRBJ2-7, with unresolved D. Germline CDR1 is LNHDA and CDR2 is SQIVND (reference sequence). V lost 0 bases, J lost 5 bases, and 14 bases lay in between. The CDR3 runs to 15 residues. The CDR3 is CASSIDLGKRNEQYF. The CDR3 bases are TGTGCCAGTAGTATAGATCTAGGGAAACGGAACGAGCAGTACTTC.

The chain has TRBV5-6 and TRBJ2-7, with 10 bases matching TRBD1. V gave up 4 bases and J gave up 5 bases; unmatched junction bases: 9. From germline, CDR1 is SGHDT and CDR2 YYEEEE. The CDR3 is 15 amino acids. The CDR3 DNA is TGTGCCAGCAGCCGCGGAGGACAGGGGGGGGACGAGCAGTACTTC. Its protein is CASSRGGQGGDEQYF.